The 21 T cell receptor beta chains below come from one sample, sequenced in a study of shared clonotypes between healthy human individuals. This table comes from immunoSEQ multiplex PCR, and its TCRdb copy is limited to in-frame clones, with some not included. The sample carries under 600,000 clones, 70% to 80% recorded once. The specimen was PBMCs. The receptors were sampled from a woman aged 40 to 49 in good health. Some clones in this sample may be carry-over from other donors' samples.

V and J are TRBV19 and TRBJ1-5; D call uncertain. The CDR3 is 16 amino acids. Germline assignment: CDR1 LNHDA and CDR2 SQIVND (reference sequence). V dropped 3 bases and J dropped 6 bases, with 18 bases sitting between them. The CDR3: CASSIWGGFEVQPQHF. CDR3 nucleotide sequence: TGTGCCAGTAGTATTTGGGGAGGCTTCGAAGTTCAGCCCCAGCATTTT.

Notes on this clone: This may stem from a read error, because a much larger clone lies one nucleotide away. V usage is TRBV6-4 and J usage is TRBJ2-3; TRBD1 aligns across 8 bases. This CDR3 is 15 amino acids long. The germline CDR1 and CDR2 sequences are MRHNA and SNTAGT. The CDR3 DNA follows: TGTGCCAACAGTGACTCGCAAGACAGGGGTGATACGCAGTATTTT. Translated, it gives CANSDSQDRGDTQYF.

This chain connects TRBV18 to TRBJ2-1; D uncertain. Germline V lookup: CDR1 KGHSH, CDR2 LQKENI. V lost 2 bases, J lost 4 bases, and 9 bases lay in between. CDR3 size: 14 residues. The CDR3 DNA reads TGTGCCAGCTCACCAACCCTAGATTACAATGAGCAGTTCTTC. Translation gives CASSPTLDYNEQFF.

This clone was observed a few times. This chain uses TRBV9 with TRBJ2-1, with TRBD2 matching over 10 bases. Unmatched junction bases numbered 9, after V lost 4 bases and J lost 5 bases. This CDR3 region has 16 residues. Germline V CDR1 and CDR2: SGDLS, YYNGEE. This chain's CDR3 is CASSPSGRAIHNEQFF. CDR3 coding DNA: TGTGCCAGCAGCCCCAGCGGGAGGGCGATCCACAATGAGCAGTTCTTC.

This chain joins TRBV19 and TRBJ2-1; possibly TRBD2 for D (5 bases). Trimming removed 5 bases at V and 0 bases at J, with 11 bases between. Germline CDR1 reads LNHDA; CDR2 reads SQIVND (reference sequence). This CDR3 contains 15 residues. CDR3 amino acids: CASSPEDVSYNEQFF. Written as DNA, the CDR3 is TGTGCCAGTAGTCCGGAGGACGTCTCCTACAATGAGCAGTTCTTC.

This clone has more than one count but fewer than ten. In the same sample, other DNA sequences code for this CDR3. CDR3 loop: CASSLGLAGVVDTQYF. The CDR3 coding sequence is TGCGCCAGCAGCTTGGGACTAGCGGGAGTTGTAGATACGCAGTATTTT. The chain combines TRBV5-1 with TRBJ2-3; 12 bases match TRBD2. CDR3 length: 16 residues. Germline V gives CDR1 SGHRS, CDR2 YFSETQ. Losses at the gene ends were 0 bases for V and 5 bases for J; bases not matched to a gene: 4. The variable domain in full, completed from reference TRBV5-1 and TRBJ2-3, reads KAGVTQTPRYLIKTRGQQVTLSCSPISGHRSVSWYQQTPGQGLQFLFEYFSETQRNKGNFPGRFSGRQFSNSRSEMNVSTLELGDSALYLCASSLGLAGVVDTQYFGPGTRLTVL.

The chain uses TRBV18 and TRBJ2-2; 9 bases match TRBD1. The CDR3 spans 15 residues. The germline CDR1 and CDR2 sequences are KGHSH and LQKENI. V lost 5 bases to trimming and J lost 3 bases; unmatched junction nucleotides: 4. As DNA, the CDR3 is TGTGCCAGCTCAGCGACAGGGGGAGACACCGGGGAGCTGTTTTTT. Its translation: CASSATGGDTGELFF. The full variable domain, completed using reference TRBV18 and TRBJ2-2, is NAGVMQNPRHLVRRRGQEARLRCSPMKGHSHVYWYRQLPEEGLKFMVYLQKENIIDESGMPKERFSAEFPKEGPSILRIQQVVRGDSAAYFCASSATGGDTGELFFGEGSRLTVL.

The rearrangement joins TRBV5-8 to TRBJ1-4; 7 bases are a match to TRBD1. The CDR3 totals 14 residues. Germline V gene sequence: CDR1 SGHTS, CDR2 YDEGEE. J was trimmed by 4 bases and V by 3 bases; bases with no gene match: 3. CDR3 nucleotides: TGTGCCAGCAGCTGGGACAGCCTTAATGAAAAACTGTTTTTT. Residues: CASSWDSLNEKLFF. Full variable domain (rest looked up from reference TRBV5-8 and TRBJ1-4): EAGVTQSPTHLIKTRGQQATLRCSPISGHTSVYWYQQALGLGLQFLLWYDEGEERNRGNFPPRFSGRQFPNYSSELNVNALELEDSALYLCASSWDSLNEKLFFGSGTQLSVL.

This chain connects TRBV4-1 to TRBJ1-2; D may be TRBD1 (5 bases). Germline assignment: CDR1 MGHRA and CDR2 YSYEKL. There are 15 residues in the CDR3. Trimming removed 3 bases at V and 10 bases at J, with 21 bases between. The CDR3 DNA reads TGCGCCAGCAGCCACACGGACGGCAGGGACCTATACTACACCTTC. Its protein product is CASSHTDGRDLYYTF.

This clone was found a few times. V usage is TRBV25-1 and J usage is TRBJ1-5; D gene ambiguous. The germline gives CDR1 MGHDK, CDR2 SYGVNS. This CDR3 has 17 residues. V lost 4 bases and J lost 0, with 16 bases in between. CDR3 loop: CASSGQADTYSNQPQHF. As DNA, the CDR3 is TGTGCCAGCAGTGGGCAGGCAGACACCTATAGCAATCAGCCCCAGCATTTT.

The rearrangement links TRBV29-1 to TRBJ2-3; no clear D. This CDR3 comprises 12 residues. Germline assignment: CDR1 SQVTM and CDR2 ANQGSEA. V shed 5 bases and J shed 0 bases, with 6 bases lying between them. Written as DNA, the CDR3 is TGCAGCGTTACTCCTAGCACAGATACGCAGTATTTT. As protein: CSVTPSTDTQYF.

V gene TRBV5-1 combines with J gene TRBJ2-2, with unresolved D. The CDR3 contains 13 residues. V was clipped by 7 bases and J by 1 base, with 8 bases between them. In germline, CDR1 is SGHRS, CDR2 YFSETQ. CDR3 DNA: TGCGCCAGCGGCGGTGGGAACACCGGGGAGCTGTTTTTT. Amino acids: CASGGGNTGELFF.

The gene calls are TRBV6-1 and TRBJ2-7, with 7 positions matching TRBD2. J was trimmed by 7 bases and V by 2 bases; bases with no gene match: 11. This CDR3 comprises 15 residues. CDR1 MNHNS and CDR2 SASEGT come from the germline V gene. In nucleotides, the CDR3 is TGTGCCAGCAGTGAAAGGGGCGGACTAGTTTCGGAGCAGTACTTC. This encodes CASSERGGLVSEQYF.

Concerning this clone itself: The junction and the germline gene differ at one end; a read error may be behind it. V is TRBV19 and J is TRBJ2-7; 7 positions agree with TRBD2. The CDR3 length is 14 residues. CDR1 is LNHDA, CDR2 SQIVND, per germline (reference sequence). Here the CDR3 reads CASSIVTSSHEQYF. The CDR3, as DNA: TGTGCCAGTAGTATTGTGACTAGCTCCCACGAGCAGTACTTC.

The V call is TRBV6-6, the J call TRBJ2-5; D call uncertain. CDR3 length equals 13 residues. Germline V gives CDR1 MNHNY, CDR2 SVGAGI (reference sequence). Trimming removed 6 bases from V and 5 bases from J, with 13 bases in between. In DNA, the CDR3 is TGTGCCAGCAGGCAAGCACCCCGGGAGACCCAGTACTTC. The encoded protein is CASRQAPRETQYF.

The J gene is TRBJ1-2, the V gene TRBV5-1, with 7 bases aligning to TRBD1. V was pared by 0 bases and J by 4 bases, with 3 bases of the junction left unmatched. This CDR3 contains 14 residues. Germline CDR1 SGHRS, CDR2 YFSETQ. The CDR3 loop reads CASSLDRGIYGYTF. CDR3 in DNA: TGCGCCAGCAGCTTGGACAGGGGCATCTATGGCTACACCTTC.

The rearrangement uses TRBV30 and TRBJ2-7; D might be TRBD1 (6 bases). CDR3 length: 12 amino acids. The germline V and J ends were trimmed by 7 bases and 3 bases, with 13 bases remaining between them. Germline CDR1 reads GTSNPN; CDR2 reads SVGIG (reference sequence). The CDR3 loop reads CASAGEYYEQYF. CDR3 sequence (DNA): TGTGCCTCGGCAGGGGAATACTACGAGCAGTACTTC.

Comment on this clone: The sample holds other DNA sequences that translate to the same CDR3. The chain is built from TRBV18 and TRBJ2-7; D unresolved. With 0 bases removed from V and 2 bases from J, the gap between germline ends came to 5 bases. The CDR3 runs 13 residues. In germline, CDR1 is KGHSH, CDR2 LQKENI. The CDR3, as DNA: TGTGCCAGCTCACCACCCGGAACCTACGAGCAGTACTTC. Protein: CASSPPGTYEQYF.

The chain employs TRBV28 and TRBJ1-1, with no clear D. The V end was cut by 2 bases, the J end by 4 bases, with 11 bases between. The CDR3 runs to 14 residues. The germline gives CDR1 MDHEN, CDR2 SYDVKM. The CDR3 protein is CASSLKIWGTEAFF. CDR3 nucleotide sequence: TGTGCCAGCAGTTTAAAGATATGGGGCACTGAAGCTTTCTTT.

In this sample, this clone turned up a few times. The J gene is TRBJ1-5, the V gene TRBV7-7; tentatively, D is TRBD1 (6 bases). From germline, CDR1 is SSHAT and CDR2 FNYEAQ (reference sequence). The CDR3 is 18 residues long. V gave up 4 bases and J gave up 4 bases, with 23 bases separating them. The CDR3 DNA is TGTGCCAGCAGCTCTTACCGACGGGCTCAGGGGAGAAATCAGCCCCAGCATTTT. Translated: CASSSYRRAQGRNQPQHF.

CDR3 sequence (DNA): TGTGCCACCAGCAGAGATTACGGGGGCGATGAGCAGTTCTTC. It codes for CATSRDYGGDEQFF. J is TRBJ2-1 and V is TRBV15, with D perhaps TRBD1 or TRBD2 (6 bases each). The CDR3 is 14 amino acids. Trimming left V 0 bases short and J 8 bases short, with 11 bases between. Germline-derived CDR1 and CDR2 are LNHNV and YYDKDF (reference sequence).